This record looks at one T cell receptor beta chain sequence and its context. Germline CDR1 KGHSH, CDR2 LQKENI. The CDR3 runs to 18 residues. Germline trimming cut 5 bases from V and 1 base from J; bases unmatched to any gene: 12. The record originates from a study of cytotoxic CD8 clonotypes in ibrutinib-treated CLL. Sequenced by immunoSEQ multiplex PCR; TCRdb stores in-frame clones only, minus some. The sample has 300,000 to 400,000 clones, about 61% seen once; the top ten hold just under 6.5%. The material sequenced was PBMCs, taken after 36 months of ibrutinib treatment. The chain links TRBV18 to TRBJ2-2, with 8 positions matching TRBD1. This TCR was recovered from a human donor with chronic lymphocytic leukemia. This CDR3 reads CASSTTRGPNLNTGELFF. The CDR3 DNA follows: TGTGCCAGCTCAACTACCAGGGGGCCGAACTTGAACACCGGGGAGCTGTTTTTT. Drawing the rest from reference TRBV18 and TRBJ2-2, the complete variable domain is NAGVMQNPRHLVRRRGQEARLRCSPMKGHSHVYWYRQLPEEGLKFMVYLQKENIIDESGMPKERFSAEFPKEGPSILRIQQVVRGDSAAYFCASSTTRGPNLNTGELFFGEGSRLTVL.